This entry features one T cell receptor (beta chain) sequence. Its antigen is not known. This record comes from a study of cytomegalovirus exposure and HLA in healthy donors. The donors were members of the roughly 120-subject validation cohort (separate from the roughly 700-subject first cohort). The study's findings and limits: Testing in vitro showed three CMV-associated chains specific for CMV antigens. Usually a TCR sequence was rare, but some public TCRs were found in many donors.

TCRdb's copy holds only in-frame clones and misses some; the assay was immunoSEQ multiplex PCR. The data show roughly 300,000 clones, approximately 86% seen once. CDR1 SGHDT and CDR2 YYEEEE come from the germline V gene. CDR3 size: 14 residues. V lost 2 bases and J lost 6, with 11 bases in between. This receptor was obtained from a woman aged 25 to 39 in good health and CMV-seropositive. The sequenced sample was PBMCs. The chain uses TRBV5-6 and TRBJ2-2, with D hard to call. CDR3 amino acids: CASSFEAPPGELFF. CDR3 in DNA: TGTGCCAGCAGCTTTGAGGCTCCACCCGGGGAGCTGTTTTTT.